These T cell receptor beta chains were read from a single sample in a study of human T cells and chemical hapten exposure. TCRdb reprocessed the RACE reads with MiXCR, giving one entry per CDR3 protein. Here the sample spans some 70,000 distinct CDR3 sequences, around a tenth being singletons. Specimen: whole blood, collected in connection with sensitization to the hapten diphenylcyclopropenone (DPC). These receptor sequences come from a woman aged 45 to 65 with alopecia areata. Some clones in this sample may be carry-over from other donors' samples. Both conserved end residues are part of each CDR3. A D gene is named only where the DNA matches it firmly. Where a row states a size, it is once, few, many or the class of an expanded clone; other rows omit it.

V: TRBV20-1
J: TRBJ2-7
size: many
D: TRBD2
DNA: TGCAGTGCTAGACGGCTAGCGGGAGGGCCACACGAGCAGTACTTC
CDR3: CSARRLAGGPHEQYF

V: TRBV3-1
J: TRBJ2-1
size: -
D: -
DNA: TGTGCCAGCAGCCAAGTCGACAATGAGCAGTTCTTC
CDR3: CASSQVDNEQFF

V: TRBV2
J: TRBJ1-2
size: few
D: -
DNA: TGTGCCAGCAGACCCGACAGGAGCTATGGCTACACCTTC
CDR3: CASRPDRSYGYTF

V: TRBV12-3/TRBV12-4
J: TRBJ2-2
size: few
D: -
DNA: TGTGCCAGCAGTTTATTGGGCAACACCGGGGAGCTGTTTTTT
CDR3: CASSLLGNTGELFF

V: TRBV24-1
J: TRBJ2-1
size: -
D: -
DNA: TGTGCCACCAGTGATGGCTCTGGGTTGGATAGTGAGCAGTTCTTC
CDR3: CATSDGSGLDSEQFF

V: TRBV27
J: TRBJ2-1
size: many
D: -
DNA: TGTGCCAGCAGTGACCTAACTGAGCAGTTCTTC
CDR3: CASSDLTEQFF

V: TRBV5-1
J: TRBJ1-2
size: few
D: -
DNA: TGCGCCAGCAGCCTGCCCCAGGCCCCGACCTATGGCTACACCTTC
CDR3: CASSLPQAPTYGYTF

V: TRBV29-1
J: TRBJ1-2
size: -
D: TRBD1
DNA: TGCAGCGTTGAAGATCGGACAGGGGACGACCTCTATGGCTACACCTTC
CDR3: CSVEDRTGDDLYGYTF

V: TRBV27
J: TRBJ2-3
size: many
D: -
DNA: TGTGCCAGCAGTCTGTTTAGGACAACCCGGGGGACAGATACGCAGTATTTT
CDR3: CASSLFRTTRGTDTQYF

V: TRBV7-9
J: TRBJ2-5
size: many
D: -
DNA: TGTGCCAGCAGCCCCGGTTGGGCGAGAGAGACCCAGTACTTC
CDR3: CASSPGWARETQYF

V: TRBV7-9
J: TRBJ2-1
size: -
D: TRBD2
DNA: TGTGCCAGCAGCCCCCGTGTAGCGGGAGGGCCCTATGAGCAGTTCTTC
CDR3: CASSPRVAGGPYEQFF

V: TRBV11-2
J: TRBJ2-5
size: many
D: -
DNA: TGTGCCAGCAGCTTAGAAGGGACCCAGTACTTC
CDR3: CASSLEGTQYF

V: TRBV11-3
J: TRBJ2-3
size: many
D: -
DNA: TGTGCCAGCAGCTTGTGGGGTCGCACAGATACGCAGTATTTT
CDR3: CASSLWGRTDTQYF

V: TRBV19
J: TRBJ2-1
size: many
D: -
DNA: TGTGCCAGTAGCCCAGAGACGATAAAAGCTACGAGCTCCTACAATGAGCAGTTCTTC
CDR3: CASSPETIKATSSYNEQFF

V: TRBV4-2
J: TRBJ2-1
size: many
D: TRBD2
DNA: TGTGCCAGCAGCCAAGAGGTTAGCGGGGCGAGCTCCTACAATGAGCAGTTCTTC
CDR3: CASSQEVSGASSYNEQFF

V: TRBV20-1
J: TRBJ1-2
size: many
D: TRBD1
DNA: TGCAGTGGCACGACAGGGGACTACACCTTC
CDR3: CSGTTGDYTF

V: TRBV5-6
J: TRBJ2-5
size: -
D: -
DNA: TGTGCCAGCAGCTTGCTGGGACGGAAGACCCAGTACTTC
CDR3: CASSLLGRKTQYF

V: TRBV20-1
J: TRBJ2-7
size: many
D: TRBD1
DNA: TGCAGTGCTAGAGGGGACAGGGGACCCTACGAGCAGTACTTC
CDR3: CSARGDRGPYEQYF

V: TRBV20-1
J: TRBJ1-5
size: many
D: -
DNA: TGCAGTGCTAGATGGTCCGGGCCAGGAAATCAGCCCCAGCATTTT
CDR3: CSARWSGPGNQPQHF

V: TRBV24-1
J: TRBJ2-1
size: once
D: TRBD1
DNA: TGTGCCACCAGTGACTCGGGACAGGGGAATGAGCAGTTCTTC
CDR3: CATSDSGQGNEQFF

V: TRBV3-1
J: TRBJ2-1
size: many
D: -
DNA: TGTGCCAGCGGGTCCCGGGGAGCGTTCAATGAGCAGTTCTTC
CDR3: CASGSRGAFNEQFF

V: TRBV29-1
J: TRBJ1-1
size: -
D: TRBD1
DNA: TGCAGCGTTGAAGATGGGACAGGGGCTGAAGCTTTCTTT
CDR3: CSVEDGTGAEAFF

V: TRBV7-8
J: TRBJ2-1
size: many
D: TRBD2
DNA: TGTGCCAGCAGCATGGCGGGGAGGGCTAATGAGCAGTTCTTC
CDR3: CASSMAGRANEQFF

V: TRBV11-2
J: TRBJ1-2
size: medium-sized
D: -
DNA: TGTGCCAGCAGCGGGACACAAGCTAACTATGGCTACACCTTC
CDR3: CASSGTQANYGYTF

V: TRBV3-1
J: TRBJ2-7
size: many
D: -
DNA: TGTGCCAGCAGCCAAGACACAGGGACCTACGAGCAGTACTTC
CDR3: CASSQDTGTYEQYF

V: TRBV27
J: TRBJ1-5
size: few
D: TRBD1
DNA: TGTGCCAGCAGCCCCCAGACAGGGAATCAGCCCCAGCATTTT
CDR3: CASSPQTGNQPQHF

V: TRBV6-2/TRBV6-3
J: TRBJ2-3
size: few
D: -
DNA: TGTGCCAGCACCCCCACCCTCCAGAATACGCAGTATTTT
CDR3: CASTPTLQNTQYF

V: TRBV18
J: TRBJ2-2
size: many
D: -
DNA: TGTGCCGGCCAACTAGATCTGAACACCGGGGAGCTGTTTTTT
CDR3: CAGQLDLNTGELFF

V: TRBV7-2
J: TRBJ1-1
size: once
D: -
DNA: TGTGCCAGCAGCTTATTCCTTGACAGTGAAGCTTTCTTT
CDR3: CASSLFLDSEAFF

V: TRBV7-2
J: TRBJ2-7
size: few
D: -
DNA: TGTGCCAGCAGCTTATCCGAGAGGGAGCAGTACTTC
CDR3: CASSLSEREQYF

V: TRBV27
J: TRBJ2-1
size: -
D: TRBD2
DNA: TGTGCCAGCAGAGCCCGGACTAGCGGATTTTTTTACAATGAGCAGTTCTTC
CDR3: CASRARTSGFFYNEQFF

V: TRBV6-6
J: TRBJ1-1
size: many
D: -
DNA: TGTGCCAGCAGTCGCCGGGACCATCACACTTTCTTT
CDR3: CASSRRDHHTFF

V: TRBV28
J: TRBJ1-5
size: many
D: -
DNA: TGTGCCAGCAGTTTATACAGGCGAGTAGGCAATCAGCCCCAGCATTTT
CDR3: CASSLYRRVGNQPQHF

V: TRBV25-1
J: TRBJ2-1
size: -
D: -
DNA: TGTGCCACCTTAGCCAATGAGCAGTTCTTC
CDR3: CATLANEQFF

V: TRBV20-1
J: TRBJ2-7
size: many
D: -
DNA: TGCAGTGCTAGAGTAATTACTAGCCCTATCAACGAGCAGTACTTC
CDR3: CSARVITSPINEQYF

V: TRBV15
J: TRBJ2-5
size: few
D: -
DNA: TGTGCCACCAGCAGAGATCTCGGACTCCAAGAGACCCAGTACTTC
CDR3: CATSRDLGLQETQYF

V: TRBV6-5
J: TRBJ2-2
size: -
D: -
DNA: TGTGCCAGCAGTTACTGGGGGGCGCTTTCCACCGGGGAGCTGTTTTTT
CDR3: CASSYWGALSTGELFF

V: TRBV29-1
J: TRBJ2-3
size: many
D: TRBD2
DNA: TGCAGCGTCGGCCTGGGACTAGCGGATACGCAGTATTTT
CDR3: CSVGLGLADTQYF

V: TRBV27
J: TRBJ1-1
size: many
D: -
DNA: TGTGCCAGCAGTAACTACAGGCAAACGGACGCTTTCTTT
CDR3: CASSNYRQTDAFF

V: TRBV29-1
J: TRBJ2-5
size: many
D: -
DNA: TGCAGCGTTCGTACAGGACAAGAGACCCAGTACTTC
CDR3: CSVRTGQETQYF

V: TRBV27
J: TRBJ2-1
size: few
D: -
DNA: TGTGCCAGCAGTCCAGGTCTGCTAGCGATCTACAATGAGCAGTTCTTC
CDR3: CASSPGLLAIYNEQFF

V: TRBV7-2
J: TRBJ1-2
size: many
D: -
DNA: TGTGCCAGCAGCTTACAGGGGCCGTATGGCTACACCTTC
CDR3: CASSLQGPYGYTF

V: TRBV10-3
J: TRBJ2-3
size: many
D: TRBD2
DNA: TGTGCCATCAGGCGACTAGCGGGAGAGGATACGCAGTATTTT
CDR3: CAIRRLAGEDTQYF

V: TRBV3-1
J: TRBJ2-7
size: few
D: TRBD2
DNA: TGTGCCAGCAGCCAACTGGCGGGAGTCCCCTACTTC
CDR3: CASSQLAGVPYF

V: TRBV11-2
J: TRBJ2-2
size: many
D: TRBD2
DNA: TGTGCCAGCAGCTTAGTCAGCGGGAGGTACACCGGGGAGCTGTTTTTT
CDR3: CASSLVSGRYTGELFF

V: TRBV2
J: TRBJ2-1
size: many
D: TRBD2
DNA: TGTGCCAGCAGTGAAACTAGCGCCTACAATGAGCAGTTCTTC
CDR3: CASSETSAYNEQFF